This T cell receptor (beta chain) was observed in a study of cytomegalovirus exposure and HLA in healthy donors. For this clone: Its specificity is unknown. The germline gene is not matched at one end of the junction; a read error may be the cause.

60 Vbeta and 13 Jbeta primers were used in PCR. Here immunoSEQ multiplex PCR was the method, and the copy in TCRdb shows in-frame clones only, minus some. The table records about 140,000 clones, around 10% of them present only once. Study outcomes and limitations: As a later analysis showed, several of the most significant clusters appeared to be linked to common viral pathogens. In a later analysis, a genetic analysis reported fewer productive-TCR N-insertions in an Asian-associated ancestry cluster than the cohort average. For presence/absence analyses, sequencing depth was assumed to be roughly uniform across donors.

Germline V gene lookup returns CDR1 MNHEY and CDR2 SMNVEV (reference sequence). The CDR3 length is 13 residues. The rearrangement links TRBV27 to TRBJ1-2, with D perhaps matching TRBD1 (6 bases). What was sequenced was PBMCs. The sequence derives from a male donor in good health and CMV-seronegative. CDR3 nucleotides: TGTGCCAGCAGTTTGGGACACTTACATGAGGCCTCCTTC. Its translation: CASSLGHLHEASF.